The clone carrying this TCR beta chain showed up just once. Assay: immunoSEQ multiplex PCR; the TCRdb copy retains only in-frame clones and omits some. The table lists around 130,000 clones, around 84% of them singletons. The data were obtained in a study of blood T cell repertoires in COVID-19. V lost 9 bases and J 8 bases, leaving 13 bases between the germline ends. Germline V lookup: CDR1 KGHDR, CDR2 SFDVKD. This CDR3 has 12 amino acids. Sequenced input: PBMCs or T cells enriched from blood (not recorded which). The chain carries TRBV24-1 and TRBJ2-1; D unresolved. The source is a man in his forties or fifties with acute COVID-19. CDR3: CATGASGDEQFF. As DNA, the CDR3 is TGTGCCACCGGAGCCAGTGGCGATGAGCAGTTCTTC.